Included here is one T cell receptor (beta chain) sequence, with context. This clonotype showed up many times. The specificity of this receptor is unknown. Per-base qualities were not stored, and no clone one base away is much larger. Library preparation was by 5' RACE. TCRdb lists the instrument as Illumina HiSeq 2000. Template switching added a universal primer binding site, and the final cDNA carried a unique molecular identifier that allowed TCR cDNA molecules to be counted accurately. First-strand cDNA for TCR alpha and beta chains was synthesized from specific primers in the conserved constant-segment region. To control for contamination, each cDNA library was double barcoded with a SMART-Mk sample barcode plus Illumina barcodes. TruSeq adapter sequences and Illumina sample barcodes were added in two successive PCR steps. The Illumina HiSeq platform was used with custom primers to sequence TCR alpha and beta cDNA libraries. The study's own analysis went as follows. MiGEC was used to process raw reads and extract unique molecular identifiers, and MiXCR was used to find CDR3 positions. Recombination models were inferred per individual with the repgenHMM and IGoR tools using an EM algorithm. Shared clonotypes were analyzed with the tcR package in R, and sharing was normalized by the product of cloneset sizes. To study raw recombination without the effects of thymic and clonal selection, out-of-frame nonproductive sequences were analyzed. TCRdb passed the public sequencing reads through fastp at Q25 and MiXCR, retaining productive beta sequences. Each record represents a unique CDR3 protein, reported with the most common genes and DNA among its rows. The V and J calls shown here were made by TCRdb, not taken from the authors' results. The sample table records fewer than 250,000 distinct CDR3 sequences; approximately 7.3% of these occur just once. The ten largest clones represent about 5.6% of the sample.

Only healthy Caucasian donors were included. Three pairs of female monozygotic twins, all aged about 18 to 29 years, were included in the twin cohort. CD4+ and CD8+ T cell populations were isolated with positive isolation kits from Invitrogen. The sample originates from a study of identical twins (dated by TCRdb to 2016 to 2017). About the full investigation: To test whether fetal clonotypes persist, this study deep-sequenced TCR alpha and beta repertoires from monozygotic twins, from unrelated adults of various ages, and from cord blood. To rule out contamination, replicate twin experiments were performed at different times with different library preparation protocols.

General study outcomes and caveats: Excess twin sharing in beta out-of-frame sequences was weaker because fewer shared sequences lowered the signal-to-noise ratio. Invariant T cells such as MAIT and iNKT could partly confound zero-insertion analyses, although diverse VJ usage argued against such confounding for most clonotypes. Abundant cord blood beta clonotypes had fewer insertions, young adult naive repertoires showed a similar but weaker trend, and memory repertoires showed no such trend. Compared with coincidental sharing between unrelated individuals, out-of-frame TCR alpha sequences shared between twins had an excess of sequences with low generation probability. Conclusions relied on cross-sectional statistical analysis, since the same donors could not be followed over many years. Out-of-frame TCR alpha sharing in monozygotic twins was systematically underestimated by recombination models, whereas sharing between unrelated individuals was in agreement with the recombination models.

These data were also filed under a second study, of yellow fever vaccine responses in identical twins. From the second report: According to the authors, the vaccine-induced T cell response in identical twins seemed to be partly convergent and partly specific to each individual. The study precisely tracked vaccine-responding T cell clones in identical twins.

The clonotype was recovered from a woman under 30 in good health. The sequencing sample was made of CD8+ T cells sorted from blood.

The CDR3 protein is CASSLHRDRGPATNEKLFF. The DNA is as follows: TGTGCCAGCAGCCTCCACCGGGACAGGGGACCGGCAACTAATGAAAAACTGTTTTTT. This receptor chain uses TRBV5-6 and TRBJ1-4; TRBD1 aligns with 10 central bases. The CDR3 holds 19 amino acids from the cysteine to the phenylalanine. The sequence is cut down to CDR3 DNA, 57 bases in frame from base 1. The CDR1 and CDR2 encoded by the germline V gene are SGHDT and YYEEEE. Clipping removes 4 bases from V and 0 bases from J, with 12 as the unmatched junction base count. The reference TRBV5-6 and TRBJ1-4 proteins fill in what lies around the CDR3, so the full variable domain reads DAGVTQSPTHLIKTRGQQVTLRCSPKSGHDTVSWYQQALGQGPQFIFQYYEEEERQRGNFPDRFSGHQFPNYSSELNVNALLLGDSALYLCASSLHRDRGPATNEKLFFGSGTQLSVL.